These 25 T cell receptor beta chains were all obtained from the same sample, sequenced in a study of cytomegalovirus exposure and HLA in healthy donors. The PCR was carried out with 60 Vbeta primers and 13 Jbeta primers. The repertoire was sequenced with immunoSEQ multiplex PCR; TCRdb's copy has only in-frame clones and lacks some. Of about 270,000 clones in the sample, roughly 70% were seen once. Sequencing was performed on PBMCs. These receptors were taken from a female donor in good health and CMV-seronegative.

This rearrangement joins TRBV11-2 to TRBJ2-7, with 10 bases identical to TRBD2. With V trimmed by 4 bases and J by 5 bases, 8 bases remained unmatched. The CDR3 has 15 amino acids. Germline assignment: CDR1 SGHAT and CDR2 FQNNGV. CDR3 coding DNA: TGTGCCAGCAGCTCGCTAGCGGGAGCTTTGGACGAGCAGTACTTC. Translation: CASSSLAGALDEQYF.

This clone has just one count. This chain connects TRBV7-3 to TRBJ2-3, with unresolved D. Trimming left V 5 bases short and J 1 base short, with 13 bases between. This CDR3 comprises 15 residues. CDR1 and CDR2 from the germline V gene are SGHTA and FQGTGA. CDR3 protein: CASSAGTAGTDTQYF. The CDR3, as DNA: TGTGCCAGCAGCGCAGGCACGGCAGGCACAGATACGCAGTATTTT.

The genes are TRBV5-6 and TRBJ2-7; TRBD2 matches at 9 bases. Looked up from germline, CDR1 is SGHDT and CDR2 is YYEEEE. J was trimmed by 5 bases and V by 5 bases; bases with no gene match: 14. The CDR3 sequence is 16 residues long. CDR3 residues: CASSPGGVAGAHEQYF. The CDR3 coding sequence is TGTGCCAGCAGTCCCGGGGGGGTAGCGGGGGCCCACGAGCAGTACTTC.

Only a few counts were recorded for this clone. DNA of the CDR3: TGCGCCAGCAGCGCGGACTACGAGCAGTACTTC. The encoded protein is CASSADYEQYF. This chain links TRBV5-1 with TRBJ2-7; D not certain. V dropped 4 bases and J dropped 3 bases, with 5 bases sitting between them. Germline V gives CDR1 SGHRS, CDR2 YFSETQ. The CDR3 totals 11 residues.

This clone occurred a few times. V and J are TRBV7-6 and TRBJ2-5; 11 bases align to TRBD2. The CDR3 length is 15 residues. The germline V gene encodes CDR1 SGHVS and CDR2 FNYEAQ. V lost 5 bases, J lost 5 bases, and 7 bases stayed unmatched. CDR3 region: CASSTSGRGGETQYF. CDR3 nucleotides: TGTGCCAGCAGCACTAGCGGGAGAGGGGGGGAGACCCAGTACTTC. The full variable domain, its missing parts supplied by reference TRBV7-6 and TRBJ2-5, is GAGVSQSPRYKVTKRGQDVALRCDPISGHVSLYWYRQALGQGPEFLTYFNYEAQQDKSGLPNDRFSAERPEGSISTLTIQRTEQRDSAMYRCASSTSGRGGETQYFGPGTRLLVL.

This clone was detected only a few times. This rearrangement joins TRBV6-5 to TRBJ2-5; possible D gene TRBD2, 6 bases. Germline V gene data show CDR1 as MNHEY and CDR2 as SVGAGI. V gave up 5 bases and J gave up 4 bases, with 17 bases separating them. This CDR3 contains 15 residues. The CDR3 loop is CASSRAFPGLETQYF. The CDR3 nucleotides read TGTGCCAGCAGTCGTGCTTTTCCGGGACTAGAGACCCAGTACTTC.

The chain recombines TRBV18 with TRBJ2-1; 14 bases align to TRBD2. The CDR3 consists of 17 residues. Germline assignment: CDR1 KGHSH and CDR2 LQKENI. The J segment lost 3 bases and the V segment lost 3 bases, leaving 4 bases of the junction unmatched. For the CDR3, the DNA is TGTGCCAGCTCACCTGTGGGACTAGCGGGAGTCTACAATGAGCAGTTCTTC. As protein: CASSPVGLAGVYNEQFF.

The V gene is TRBV5-1, the J gene TRBJ2-1; 8 bases match TRBD2. The CDR3 length is 14 residues. J gave up 6 bases and V 2 bases, and 4 bases lay outside the gene matches. In germline, CDR1 is SGHRS, CDR2 YFSETQ. CDR3: CASSLGLAGNEQFF. In DNA form, the CDR3 reads TGCGCCAGCAGCTTAGGACTAGCTGGCAATGAGCAGTTCTTC.

This chain joins TRBV5-4 and TRBJ2-7; 9 bases match TRBD1. The germline gives CDR1 SGHNT, CDR2 YYREEE (reference sequence). Unmatched junction bases numbered 5, after V lost 8 bases and J lost 2 bases. This CDR3 region has 13 residues. CDR3 loop: CASIGTGPYEQYF. CDR3 bases: TGTGCCAGTATCGGGACAGGGCCCTACGAGCAGTACTTC.

The J gene is TRBJ1-2, the V gene TRBV5-1; 9 nucleotides agree with TRBD1. Germline CDR1 reads SGHRS; CDR2 reads YFSETQ. The ends lost 4 bases at V and 5 bases at J; junction bases unmatched: 9. The CDR3 is 15 amino acids. CDR3 bases: TGCGCCAGCAGCCCCGGGACAGGGAGAGGTTATGGCTACACCTTC. Protein: CASSPGTGRGYGYTF.

This clone showed up just a few times. This chain connects TRBV5-4 to TRBJ1-2, with 7 bases fitting TRBD1. Trimming removed 3 bases from V and 3 bases from J; junction bases left unmatched: 11. From germline, CDR1 is SGHNT and CDR2 YYREEE (reference sequence). The CDR3 covers 16 residues. The CDR3 is CASSSLLLDRDYGYTF. The CDR3, as DNA: TGTGCCAGCAGCTCCCTATTACTTGACAGGGACTATGGCTACACCTTC.

The chain carries TRBV10-2 and TRBJ2-3; 7 bases fit TRBD2. V dropped 5 bases and J dropped 6; count of bases not matched to a gene: 11. Germline lookup yields CDR1 WSHSY and CDR2 SAAADI. This CDR3 region has 15 residues. CDR3 in DNA: TGCGCCAGCAGTCAGGCGGGAGTTGAGAGGGATACGCAGTATTTT. Translated, it gives CASSQAGVERDTQYF.

As concerns this clone: One junction end does not reproduce the germline sequence, and a read error may be involved. The DNA for the CDR3 is TGTGCCAGCAGTGACTCCACAGGGTTCGAGCAGTACTTC. Protein product: CASSDSTGFEQYF. The gene calls are TRBV6-5 and TRBJ2-7; weak D call: TRBD1 (6 bases). Germline V lookup: CDR1 MNHEY, CDR2 SVGAGI. This CDR3 spans 13 amino acids.

This chain uses TRBV2 with TRBJ2-7; D possibly corresponds to TRBD1 (6 bases). CDR3 length equals 13 residues. Germline CDR1 reads SNHLY; CDR2 reads FYNNEI. CDR3 sequence reads: CVSRGRSSYEQYF. The CDR3 DNA sequence: TGTGTGAGCAGGGGCCGCAGCTCCTACGAGCAGTACTTC.

Here the CDR3 DNA reads TGTGCTAGTGGCTCGGGGATAGCGGTTTACCAAGAGACCCAGTACTTC. Its protein product is CASGSGIAVYQETQYF. This sequence joins TRBV12-5 and TRBJ2-5; a possible D gene is TRBD2 (6 bases). The CDR3 is made up of 16 amino acids. CDR1 and CDR2 (germline): LGHNT, FRNRAP. Deletions cut 6 bases from V and 0 bases from J, with 17 bases between. Based on the CDR3 plus reference TRBV12-5 and TRBJ2-5, the full variable domain is DARVTQTPRHKVTEMGQEVTMRCQPILGHNTVFWYRQTMMQGLELLAYFRNRAPLDDSGMPKDRFSAEMPDATLATLKIQPSEPRDSAVYFCASGSGIAVYQETQYFGPGTRLLVL.

This chain's CDR3 is CASSPGLAGESSYEQYF. CDR3 coding DNA: TGTGCCAGCAGCCCGGGACTAGCGGGAGAGAGCTCCTACGAGCAGTACTTC. V is TRBV7-9 and J is TRBJ2-7; 14 bases match TRBD2. Germline V gene data show CDR1 as SEHNR and CDR2 as FQNEAQ (reference sequence). The CDR3 consists of 17 residues. Trimming removed 5 bases from V and 0 bases from J; junction bases left unmatched: 6.

The rearrangement uses TRBV5-6 and TRBJ2-2; perhaps TRBD1 as D (5 bases). From germline, CDR1 is SGHDT and CDR2 YYEEEE. This CDR3 is built from 16 residues. V was clipped by 4 bases and J by 1 base, with 14 bases between them. CDR3 nucleotides: TGTGCCAGCAGCGACCCCCGGCAGGGGAACACCGGGGAGCTGTTTTTT. Translated: CASSDPRQGNTGELFF.

This clone was recorded once. The rearrangement joins TRBV7-6 to TRBJ1-1; D may be TRBD1 (6 bases). The V gene lost 9 bases and the J gene lost 4 bases, with 15 bases spanning the gap. The CDR3 runs to 13 residues. Germline V gene data show CDR1 as SGHVS and CDR2 as FNYEAQ. The CDR3 region has the DNA TGTGCCAGACTAACAGGGTACCCCACTGAAGCTTTCTTT. It yields the protein CARLTGYPTEAFF.

This clone was seen a few times. V usage is TRBV10-2 and J usage is TRBJ1-2; 7 bases map to TRBD1. Germline V CDR1 and CDR2: WSHSY, SAAADI. V shed 6 bases, J shed 9 bases, and the junction held 10 bases outside the gene matches. CDR3 length equals 13 residues. The CDR3 is CASRIDRESSYTF. DNA of the CDR3: TGCGCCAGCAGAATCGACAGGGAAAGTAGCTACACCTTC.

The chain links TRBV27 to TRBJ1-5; D possibly corresponds to TRBD1 (5 bases). V lost 2 bases, J lost 2 bases, and 10 bases lay in between. CDR3 length: 15 amino acids. The germline V gene encodes CDR1 MNHEY and CDR2 SMNVEV (reference sequence). The CDR3 loop reads CASSLVRGGNQPQHF. The CDR3 DNA reads TGTGCCAGCAGTTTAGTCCGGGGGGGCAATCAGCCCCAGCATTTT.

This clone has a handful of counts. The chain has TRBV14 and TRBJ1-4; D gene uncertain. The germline V gene encodes CDR1 SGHDN and CDR2 FVKESK. The CDR3 covers 16 residues. V dropped 0 bases and J dropped 7 bases, with 15 bases sitting between them. The CDR3 spells CASSQEGIGRGEKLFF. CDR3 DNA sequence: TGTGCCAGCAGCCAAGAAGGCATAGGGCGGGGTGAAAAACTGTTTTTT. Complete variable domain (other parts from reference TRBV14 and TRBJ1-4): EAGVTQFPSHSVIEKGQTVTLRCDPISGHDNLYWYRRVMGKEIKFLLHFVKESKQDESGMPNNRFLAERTGGTYSTLKVQPAELEDSGVYFCASSQEGIGRGEKLFFGSGTQLSVL.

The chain carries TRBV30 and TRBJ2-5; D is unresolved. The assigned J gene may be wrong: the sequence end matches TRBJ2-7 better. Germline CDR1 is GTSNPN and CDR2 is SVGIG (reference sequence). This CDR3 has 13 residues. CDR3 DNA sequence: TGTGCCTGGAGTGTAGAGGCAGTCTCCGAGCAGTACTTC. Its protein is CAWSVEAVSEQYF.

The chain is built from TRBV11-2 and TRBJ2-7; the D gene is possibly TRBD2 (6 bases). From germline, CDR1 is SGHAT and CDR2 FQNNGV. This CDR3 has 11 amino acids. Trimming shortened V by 11 bases and J by 3 bases, and 11 bases separated the two germline ends. CDR3 amino acids: CAQGGNYEQYF. CDR3 DNA: TGTGCCCAGGGCGGGAACTACGAGCAGTACTTC.

This rearrangement joins TRBV5-4 to TRBJ1-1, with TRBD1 as a possible D gene (5 bases). V was cut by 2 bases and J by 2 bases, with 10 bases left in between. Germline values: CDR1 SGHNT, CDR2 YYREEE (reference sequence). The CDR3 contains 14 residues. CDR3 DNA: TGTGCCAGCAGCTTAGGACAATCCAACACTGAAGCTTTCTTT. Protein product: CASSLGQSNTEAFF.

V usage is TRBV30 and J usage is TRBJ1-2; no clear D. The V end was cut by 3 bases, the J end by 9 bases, with 14 bases between. Per the germline V gene, CDR1 is GTSNPN and CDR2 is SVGIG (reference sequence). CDR3 length: 12 residues. The CDR3 region is CAWSVARESYTF. CDR3 in DNA: TGTGCCTGGAGCGTAGCCCGGGAAAGCTACACCTTC. Full variable domain (outside the CDR3, taken from reference TRBV30 and TRBJ1-2): SQTIHQWPATLVQPVGSPLSLECTVEGTSNPNLYWYRQAAGRGLQLLFYSVGIGQISSEVPQNLSASRPQDRQFILSSKKLLLSDSGFYLCAWSVARESYTFGSGTRLTVV.